What follows are 4 T cell receptor beta chains derived from one specimen sequenced in a study of blood T cell repertoires in COVID-19. The assay was immunoSEQ multiplex PCR, and TCRdb's table has in-frame clones only and misses some. The sample has 200,000 to 250,000 clones; around 90% are singletons. The sequencing sample was made of peripheral blood. These receptor sequences come from a woman between 70 and 85 years old with active or convalescent COVID-19.

The chain uses TRBV24-1 and TRBJ2-3, with D possibly matching TRBD1 (8 bases). This CDR3 comprises 16 residues. V lost 4 bases and J lost 3, with 16 bases in between. The germline gives CDR1 KGHDR, CDR2 SFDVKD. The CDR3 is CATSEPGQGGTDTQYF. The CDR3, as DNA: TGTGCCACCAGTGAACCAGGACAGGGAGGGACAGATACGCAGTATTTT.

This chain connects TRBV5-1 to TRBJ2-7; 9 nucleotides agree with TRBD1. After removal of 4 bases from V and 2 bases from J, the junction contained 13 bases not matched to a gene. CDR3 length: 17 residues. CDR1 is SGHRS and CDR2 is YFSETQ in the germline V gene. As DNA, the CDR3 is TGCGCCAGCAGCCCGCGCGGGTGGACAGGGGTAACCTACGAGCAGTACTTC. As protein: CASSPRGWTGVTYEQYF.

As concerns this clone: Other nucleotide sequences from this sample produce the same CDR3. The chain couples TRBV7-2 to TRBJ1-5; D may be TRBD1 (6 bases). V was cut by 2 bases and J by 1 base, with 6 bases left in between. The CDR3 contains 14 residues. Germline loops: CDR1 SGHTA, CDR2 FQGNSA. CDR3: CASSLQGSNQPQHF. DNA for the CDR3: TGTGCCAGCAGCTTACAGGGGAGCAATCAGCCCCAGCATTTT.

The count of this clone is one. The J gene is TRBJ1-1, the V gene TRBV6-2 or TRBV6-3; 9 bases are a match to TRBD1. The V segment lost 8 bases and the J segment 3 bases; nucleotides outside the gene matches: 19. The CDR3 covers 18 residues. CDR1 is MNHEY, CDR2 SVGEGT, per germline. CDR3 DNA: TGTGCCAGCCGCCGTTCCCTCGGACCCACAGGGGGCGACACTGAAGCTTTCTTT. This gives the protein CASRRSLGPTGGDTEAFF.